This TCR beta chain was found in a study of identical twins. Study-wide results and caveats: Analyses based on zero insertions could be partly confounded by invariant MAIT and iNKT cells.

This clonotype showed up many times. Its specificity is unknown. One entry per CDR3 protein, called by TCRdb with MiXCR from the 5' RACE reads. The table records approximately 600,000 distinct CDR3 sequences, roughly 7.2% of them present only once. Trimming cost V 3 bases and J 0 bases, with 12 bases left between them. The CDR3 is 16 amino acids. Germline CDR1 SNHLY, CDR2 FYNNEI. These sequences were also reported in another study, on yellow fever vaccine responses in identical twins.

This receptor was identified in a woman under 30 in good health. Sequencing was carried out using PBMCs. The chain combines TRBV2 with TRBJ2-1; possible D gene TRBD2, 5 bases. CDR3 loop: CASSDYAGLSYNEQFF. The DNA for the CDR3 is TGTGCCAGCAGTGATTACGCGGGCCTCTCCTACAATGAGCAGTTCTTC. The full variable domain, rest sourced from reference TRBV2 and TRBJ2-1, is EPEVTQTPSHQVTQMGQEVILRCVPISNHLYFYWYRQILGQKVEFLVSFYNNEISEKSEIFDDQFSVERPDGSNFTLKIRSTKLEDSAMYFCASSDYAGLSYNEQFFGPGTRLTVL.